Listed below are T cell receptor beta chains from one sample, sequenced in a study of blood T cell repertoires in COVID-19. Assay used: immunoSEQ multiplex PCR; TCRdb lists only in-frame clones, some missing. This table has more than 200,000 clones, around 82% appearing once. What was sequenced was peripheral blood. The receptors were sampled from a woman aged 50 to 60 with acute or convalescent COVID-19. CDR3s include the opening cysteine and the closing phenylalanine or tryptophan. The order of the fields is CDR3 protein, CDR3 DNA, clone size, J gene, D gene, CDR3 length, V gene. The D gene is left open where the match is weak. A clone size is listed for some rows: how often the clone was seen (once, few, many), or a class if it is expanded.

CDR3aa: CASSEEAAIYNEQFF
CDR3nt: TGTGCCAGCAGTGAAGAGGCGGCGATATACAATGAGCAGTTCTTC
abundance: .
j_gene: TRBJ2-1
d_gene: .
len: 15
v_gene: TRBV2

CDR3aa: CASSTRQGRTSGNTIYF
CDR3nt: TGTGCCAGTAGTACTAGACAGGGCCGGACTTCTGGAAACACCATATATTTT
abundance: .
j_gene: TRBJ1-3
d_gene: TRBD1
len: 17
v_gene: TRBV19

CDR3aa: CASSLGGRAQTDTQYF
CDR3nt: TGTGCCAGCAGCCTCGGGGGGCGGGCACAGACAGATACGCAGTATTTT
abundance: .
j_gene: TRBJ2-3
d_gene: .
len: 16
v_gene: TRBV3-1/TRBV3-2

CDR3aa: CASSSFGSGKPYEQYF
CDR3nt: TGTGCCAGCAGTTCGTTTGGGTCGGGGAAGCCCTACGAGCAGTACTTC
abundance: .
j_gene: TRBJ2-7
d_gene: .
len: 16
v_gene: TRBV28

CDR3aa: CSAVDSNEQFF
CDR3nt: TGCAGTGCTGTTGACAGCAATGAGCAGTTCTTC
abundance: .
j_gene: TRBJ2-1
d_gene: .
len: 11
v_gene: TRBV20-1

CDR3aa: CASDEGRDVTDTQYF
CDR3nt: TGTGCCAGCGATGAAGGCAGGGATGTGACAGATACGCAGTATTTT
abundance: few
j_gene: TRBJ2-3
d_gene: .
len: 15
v_gene: TRBV21-1

CDR3aa: CASSVERAGGRAYNEQFF
CDR3nt: TGTGCCAGCAGCGTAGAAAGAGCGGGAGGCCGAGCCTACAATGAGCAGTTCTTC
abundance: .
j_gene: TRBJ2-1
d_gene: TRBD2
len: 18
v_gene: TRBV9

CDR3aa: CASSLSGGNYGYTF
CDR3nt: TGTGCCAGCAGCTTGTCTGGCGGGAACTATGGCTACACCTTC
abundance: .
j_gene: TRBJ1-2
d_gene: .
len: 14
v_gene: TRBV5-6

CDR3aa: CASSLGQGPDEKLFF
CDR3nt: TGTGCCAGCAGCTTAGGACAGGGGCCGGATGAAAAACTGTTTTTT
abundance: .
j_gene: TRBJ1-4
d_gene: TRBD1
len: 15
v_gene: TRBV7-9

CDR3aa: CASSLTGGWSNQPQHF
CDR3nt: TGTGCCAGCAGTTTAACAGGGGGCTGGAGCAATCAGCCCCAGCATTTT
abundance: .
j_gene: TRBJ1-5
d_gene: TRBD1
len: 16
v_gene: TRBV6-5

CDR3aa: CASSEQGYYEQYF
CDR3nt: TGTGCCAGCAGTGAACAGGGGTACTACGAGCAGTACTTC
abundance: .
j_gene: TRBJ2-7
d_gene: .
len: 13
v_gene: TRBV6-1